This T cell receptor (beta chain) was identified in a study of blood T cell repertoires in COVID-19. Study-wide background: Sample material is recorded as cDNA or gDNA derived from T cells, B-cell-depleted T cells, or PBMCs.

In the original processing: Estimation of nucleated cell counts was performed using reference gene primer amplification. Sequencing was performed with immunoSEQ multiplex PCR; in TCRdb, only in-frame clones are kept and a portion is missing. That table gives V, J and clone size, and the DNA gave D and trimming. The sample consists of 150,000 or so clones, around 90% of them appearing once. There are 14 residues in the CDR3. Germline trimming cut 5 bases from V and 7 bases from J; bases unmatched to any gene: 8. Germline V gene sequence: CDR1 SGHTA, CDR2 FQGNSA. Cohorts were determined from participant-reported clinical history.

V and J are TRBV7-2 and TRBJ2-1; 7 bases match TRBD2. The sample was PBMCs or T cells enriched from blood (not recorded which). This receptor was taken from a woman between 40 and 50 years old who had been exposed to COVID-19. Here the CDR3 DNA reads TGTGCCAGCAGCGTGGGGGGAGGGAAGAATGAGCAGTTCTTC. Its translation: CASSVGGGKNEQFF.